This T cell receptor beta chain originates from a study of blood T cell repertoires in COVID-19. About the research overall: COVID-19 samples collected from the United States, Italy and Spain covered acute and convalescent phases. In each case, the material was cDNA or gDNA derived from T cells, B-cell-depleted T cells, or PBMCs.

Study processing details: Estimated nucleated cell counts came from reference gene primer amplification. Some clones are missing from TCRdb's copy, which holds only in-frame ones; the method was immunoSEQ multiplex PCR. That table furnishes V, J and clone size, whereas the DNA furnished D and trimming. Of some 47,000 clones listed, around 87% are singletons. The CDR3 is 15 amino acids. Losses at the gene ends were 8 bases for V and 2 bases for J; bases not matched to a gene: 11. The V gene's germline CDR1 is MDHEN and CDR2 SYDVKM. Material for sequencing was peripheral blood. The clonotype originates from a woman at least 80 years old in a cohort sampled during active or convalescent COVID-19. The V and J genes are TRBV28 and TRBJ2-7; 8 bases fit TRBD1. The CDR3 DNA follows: TGTGCCAGCTCCACACGGGGACAGGCGACCTACGAGCAGTACTTC. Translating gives CASSTRGQATYEQYF.